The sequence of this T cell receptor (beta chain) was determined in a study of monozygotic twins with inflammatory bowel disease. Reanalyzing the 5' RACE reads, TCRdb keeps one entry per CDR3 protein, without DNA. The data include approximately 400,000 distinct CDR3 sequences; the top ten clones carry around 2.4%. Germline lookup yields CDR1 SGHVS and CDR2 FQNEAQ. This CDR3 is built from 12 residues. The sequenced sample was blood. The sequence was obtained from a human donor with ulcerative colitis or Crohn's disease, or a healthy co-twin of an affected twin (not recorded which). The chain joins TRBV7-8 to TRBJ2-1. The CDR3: CASSPRNDEQFF.